These T cell receptor beta chains were read from a single sample in a study of identical twins. Via MiXCR, TCRdb re-called the 5' RACE reads, giving one row per CDR3 protein. The sample has over 550,000 distinct CDR3 sequences; 7.1% are singletons. These data were also reused for a study on yellow fever vaccine responses in identical twins.

Sequencing was carried out using PBMCs. The receptors shown here come from a young woman in good health. Each CDR3 is given with its conserved first and last residue. D genes are given only for firm matches. The size of a clone is reported for some rows only, either as once, few or many, or as a class for expanded clones.

j_call: TRBJ2-3; d_call: NA; clone_size: NA; v_call: TRBV3-1; cdr3_nt: TGTGCCAGCAGCCAAGAAAAGTGGACGGCCCCAGATACGCAGTATTTT; cdr3_aa: CASSQEKWTAPDTQYF
j_call: TRBJ2-3; d_call: NA; clone_size: many; v_call: TRBV6-4; cdr3_nt: TGTGCCAGCAGTGAGAAGGTCGGGATGGGGGCAGATACGCAGTATTTT; cdr3_aa: CASSEKVGMGADTQYF
j_call: TRBJ2-5; d_call: TRBD2; clone_size: few; v_call: TRBV7-2; cdr3_nt: TGTGCCAGCAGCTTGGCGTCTCCTAGCGGGGCCTCCGGGACCCAGTACTTC; cdr3_aa: CASSLASPSGASGTQYF
j_call: TRBJ2-4; d_call: NA; clone_size: NA; v_call: TRBV2; cdr3_nt: TGTGCCAGCAGTGATTGGAAGTTGGACATTCAGTACTTC; cdr3_aa: CASSDWKLDIQYF
j_call: TRBJ2-3; d_call: TRBD2; clone_size: NA; v_call: TRBV11-2; cdr3_nt: TGTGCCAGCAGCCCGAAGGAGCGGGAGGGCCGGGTTGGCACAGATACGCAGTATTTT; cdr3_aa: CASSPKEREGRVGTDTQYF
j_call: TRBJ2-3; d_call: NA; clone_size: many; v_call: TRBV5-1; cdr3_nt: TGCGCCAGCAGCTTGGAACGACAGAACACAGATACGCAGTATTTT; cdr3_aa: CASSLERQNTDTQYF
j_call: TRBJ2-6; d_call: TRBD1; clone_size: NA; v_call: TRBV5-1; cdr3_nt: TGCGCCAGCAGAAGGACAGGGGGCGAAATCTCTGGGGCCAACGTCCTGACTTTC; cdr3_aa: CASRRTGGEISGANVLTF
j_call: TRBJ1-1; d_call: NA; clone_size: many; v_call: TRBV7-9; cdr3_nt: TGTGCCAGCAGCTTAAAGGAGGGGTCTACCGAAGCTTTCTTT; cdr3_aa: CASSLKEGSTEAFF
j_call: TRBJ2-1; d_call: NA; clone_size: many; v_call: TRBV7-3; cdr3_nt: TGTGCCAGCATGGTCGGTCACACCTACAATGAGCAGTTCTTC; cdr3_aa: CASMVGHTYNEQFF
j_call: TRBJ2-1; d_call: TRBD2; clone_size: NA; v_call: TRBV15; cdr3_nt: TGTGCCACCAGCAGAGATTACTCTAGCGGGTTGCAGTTCTTC; cdr3_aa: CATSRDYSSGLQFF
j_call: TRBJ2-3; d_call: TRBD2; clone_size: NA; v_call: TRBV24-1; cdr3_nt: TGTGCCACCAGTGATTCCCTGAGTGGGACTAGTGCTACAGATACGCAGTATTTT; cdr3_aa: CATSDSLSGTSATDTQYF
j_call: TRBJ2-2; d_call: NA; clone_size: many; v_call: TRBV7-6; cdr3_nt: TGTGCCAGCAGCTTAAGTACCACAGGGATGAACACCGGGGAGCTGTTTTTT; cdr3_aa: CASSLSTTGMNTGELFF
j_call: TRBJ2-1; d_call: NA; clone_size: many; v_call: TRBV20-1; cdr3_nt: TGCAGTGCTAGTCCTAGCGCGTCCAACAATGAGCAGTTCTTC; cdr3_aa: CSASPSASNNEQFF
j_call: TRBJ1-1; d_call: NA; clone_size: many; v_call: TRBV29-1; cdr3_nt: TGCAGCGTTGGCTGGGGGAACACTGAAGCTTTCTTT; cdr3_aa: CSVGWGNTEAFF
j_call: TRBJ2-7; d_call: NA; clone_size: few; v_call: TRBV5-1; cdr3_nt: TGCGCCAGCAGCAAGGTGGGGCCCTACGAGCAGTACTTC; cdr3_aa: CASSKVGPYEQYF
j_call: TRBJ2-5; d_call: TRBD1; clone_size: many; v_call: TRBV29-1; cdr3_nt: TGCAGCGTTGAACCCACCGAAACAGGGGGCTGGGAGACCCAGTACTTC; cdr3_aa: CSVEPTETGGWETQYF